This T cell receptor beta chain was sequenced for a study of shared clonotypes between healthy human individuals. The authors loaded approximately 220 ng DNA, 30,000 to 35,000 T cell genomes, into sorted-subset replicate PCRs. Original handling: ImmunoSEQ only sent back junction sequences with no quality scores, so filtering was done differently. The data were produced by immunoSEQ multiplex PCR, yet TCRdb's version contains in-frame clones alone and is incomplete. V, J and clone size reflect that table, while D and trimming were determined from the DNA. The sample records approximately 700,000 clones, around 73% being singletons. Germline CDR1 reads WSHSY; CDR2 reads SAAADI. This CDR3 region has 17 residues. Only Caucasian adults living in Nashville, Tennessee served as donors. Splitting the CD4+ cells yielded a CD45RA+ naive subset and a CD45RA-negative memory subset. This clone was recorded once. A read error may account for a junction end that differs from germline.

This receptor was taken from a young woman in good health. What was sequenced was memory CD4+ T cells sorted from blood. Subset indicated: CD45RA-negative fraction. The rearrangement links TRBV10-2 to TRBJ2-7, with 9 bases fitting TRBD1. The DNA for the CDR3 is TGCGCCAGCAGTGAGACGGATTTCCGGGACAGGGTCCTAATCACCAGGTTC. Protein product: CASSETDFRDRVLITRF.